This TCR beta chain was sequenced in a study of cytomegalovirus exposure and HLA in healthy donors. General study points: Later examination showed HLA-associated TCR beta chains had greater clonal expansion than equally common others.

Looked up from germline, CDR1 is MDHEN and CDR2 is SYDVKM. This CDR3 has 14 amino acids. The trim removed 6 bases at V and 3 bases at J, leaving 6 bases unmatched. Nominally healthy donors were sampled, though unrecorded immune exposures were likely. Regarding this clone: Antigen: not known.

In the PCR, 60 Vbeta and 13 Jbeta primers were used. How the authors handled the data: A later analysis counted 65 million to 80 million unique TCR beta chains, around 10 million shared. Here immunoSEQ multiplex PCR was the method, and the copy in TCRdb shows in-frame clones only, minus some. V and J calls and clone size are copied from that table; D and trimming were computed from the DNA. Seen here are around 140,000 clones, around four fifths observed once, and the top ten hold approximately 9.7%. This receptor was taken from a woman in her sixties in good health and CMV-seropositive. The sequencing sample was made of PBMCs. The chain employs TRBV28 and TRBJ2-7; 9 bases match TRBD1. CDR3: CASRSGQGGYEQYF. CDR3 coding DNA: TGTGCCAGCAGGTCGGGACAGGGAGGCTACGAGCAGTACTTC.